The 21 T cell receptor beta chains reported below all come from one sample, sequenced in a study of blood T cells in healthy people across ages. Using a J-beta primer mix together with a sample-barcoded 5' primer, a second PCR was run for roughly 7 to 12 cycles. Each CDR3 protein is one row after TCRdb ran MiXCR on the 5' RACE reads. Of more than 800,000 distinct CDR3 sequences listed, about 30% are singletons. Sequences were obtained from blood. These receptor sequences come from an elderly woman in good health.

This clonotype was seen a handful of times. A much larger clonotype is one base distant, so this may be a read error. The rearrangement links TRBV5-1 to TRBJ2-1; 11 positions agree with TRBD2. TRBJ2-7 matches the DNA end more closely, so the J call is doubtful. The CDR3 length is 16 residues. Looked up from germline, CDR1 is SGHRS and CDR2 is YFSETQ. The CDR3 spells CASSKTSGASYNEQYF. Here the CDR3 DNA reads TGCGCCAGCAGTAAGACTAGCGGGGCCTCCTACAATGAGCAGTACTTC.

The V and J genes are TRBV14 and TRBJ1-1, with D possibly being TRBD1 (5 bases). Trimming shortened V by 0 bases and J by 12 bases, and 17 bases separated the two germline ends. Germline values: CDR1 SGHDN, CDR2 FVKESK. The CDR3 runs to 14 residues. The CDR3 region has the DNA TGTGCCAGCAGCCAAGAAGTCACAGGAGGAAGAACTTTCTTT. Translated: CASSQEVTGGRTFF.

The gene calls are TRBV20-1 and TRBJ2-1; possibly TRBD1 for D (5 bases). This CDR3 region has 14 residues. Germline loops: CDR1 DFQATT, CDR2 SNEGSKA (reference sequence). Trimming pared 5 bases from V and 2 bases from J, leaving 13 bases between. DNA for the CDR3: TGCAGTGCTGGCGGACATATCCCCTACAATGAGCAGTTCTTC. Translation gives CSAGGHIPYNEQFF.

V gene TRBV4-3 combines with J gene TRBJ1-5; a possible D gene is TRBD1 (6 bases). This CDR3 is 14 amino acids long. Germline V gene lookup returns CDR1 LGHNA and CDR2 YSLEER. V gave up 0 bases and J gave up 5 bases, with 8 bases separating them. The DNA of the CDR3 is TGCGCCAGCAGCCAAGAGCCAGGGGATCAGCCCCAGCATTTT. The encoded protein is CASSQEPGDQPQHF.

This clonotype was detected a few times. The chain joins TRBV6-6 to TRBJ2-3; 7 nucleotides line up with TRBD2. Germline CDR1 is MNHNY and CDR2 is SVGAGI (reference sequence). CDR3 size: 14 residues. V trimming: 6 bases; J trimming: 4 bases; junction bases outside the gene matches: 7. DNA of the CDR3: TGTGCCAGCAGGAAGGGCGGGAGCTCAGATACGCAGTATTTT. The encoded protein is CASRKGGSSDTQYF.

The chain joins TRBV6-6 to TRBJ2-2; maybe TRBD1 (6 bases). The CDR3 covers 17 residues. Trimming stripped 0 bases from V and 6 bases from J, with 17 bases between. Germline-derived CDR1 and CDR2 are MNHNY and SVGAGI (reference sequence). CDR3 DNA: TGTGCCAGCAGTTACTCTAGGGGGACCTCCACTGCCGGGGAGCTGTTTTTT. It specifies CASSYSRGTSTAGELFF.

The chain combines TRBV7-2 with TRBJ1-4, with D maybe TRBD1 (6 bases). V lost 3 bases and J lost 1, with 12 bases in between. This CDR3 has 16 residues. The germline CDR1 and CDR2 sequences are SGHTA and FQGNSA. The CDR3 DNA reads as TGTGCCAGCAGCTTTACCGGGACAAGAACTAATGAAAAACTGTTTTTT. It is translated as CASSFTGTRTNEKLFF.

This chain links TRBV7-2 with TRBJ1-1; D unclear. Between the trimmed V and J ends, which lost 6 bases and 3 bases, there was a span of 11 bases. CDR3 size: 13 residues. Germline V gene data show CDR1 as SGHTA and CDR2 as FQGNSA. The CDR3 spells CASSSTRDTEAFF. The DNA for the CDR3 is TGTGCCAGCAGTTCTACAAGGGACACTGAAGCTTTCTTT.

The V call is TRBV9, the J call TRBJ2-2; perhaps TRBD2 as D (5 bases). Germline CDR1 and CDR2: SGDLS and YYNGEE. V lost 4 bases to trimming and J lost 5 bases, with 21 bases between them. The CDR3 is 17 residues long. This CDR3 reads CASSPRIGVPLTGELFF. The CDR3 nucleotides read TGTGCCAGCAGCCCCAGAATCGGGGTACCCTTGACCGGGGAGCTGTTTTTT.

With regard to this clonotype: A clone one base away is much larger, so this may be a read error. This chain uses TRBV12-3 or TRBV12-4 with TRBJ1-5, with D tentatively TRBD1 (6 bases). V dropped 3 bases and J dropped 6 bases, with 18 bases sitting between them. The CDR3 has 16 amino acids. This CDR3 is CASSLGIGGRSQPQHF. CDR3 DNA sequence: TGTGCCAGCAGTTTGGGGATAGGGGGAAGAAGTCAGCCCCAGCATTTT.

Comments on this clonotype: A junction end diverges from the germline sequence, so it may reflect a read error. The gene calls are TRBV4-2 and TRBJ2-5; no clear D. Looked up from germline, CDR1 is LGHNA and CDR2 is YNFKEQ. The CDR3 runs 13 residues. The CDR3 coding sequence is TGTGCCAGCCGCCAAGACCCCCAAGAAACCCAGTACTTC. Translating gives CASRQDPQETQYF.

The rearrangement joins TRBV7-2 to TRBJ2-1; the D gene is possibly TRBD2 (6 bases). Trimming shortened V by 5 bases and J by 6 bases, and 17 bases separated the two germline ends. Germline loops: CDR1 SGHTA, CDR2 FQGNSA. The CDR3 is 15 residues long. The CDR3: CASSIYSGAPNEQFF. CDR3 in DNA: TGTGCCAGCAGCATATATAGCGGAGCCCCCAATGAGCAGTTCTTC.

This clonotype was counted ten times or more. The V call is TRBV20-1, the J call TRBJ1-2; TRBD1 matches 11 bases. This CDR3 region has 14 residues. Germline V gene lookup returns CDR1 DFQATT and CDR2 SNEGSKA (reference sequence). J lost 6 bases, V lost 0 bases, and 3 bases had no gene match. The CDR3 spells CSARDPGQGDGYTF. CDR3 nucleotide sequence: TGCAGTGCTAGAGATCCGGGACAGGGGGATGGCTACACCTTC.

In its sample, this clonotype was seen a few times. The chain joins TRBV20-1 to TRBJ1-4; 9 bases fit TRBD1. Germline values: CDR1 DFQATT, CDR2 SNEGSKA (reference sequence). The CDR3 sequence is 16 residues long. V shed 0 bases and J 4 bases; nucleotides not matched to a gene: 6. CDR3 in amino acids: CSARDYTGGNNEKLFF. Here the CDR3 DNA reads TGCAGTGCTAGAGATTATACAGGGGGCAATAATGAAAAACTGTTTTTT.

This chain joins TRBV20-1 and TRBJ1-2; TRBD1 matches 8 bases. The CDR3 consists of 16 residues. The trim removed 0 bases at V and 8 bases at J, leaving 14 bases unmatched. CDR1 DFQATT and CDR2 SNEGSKA come from the germline V gene (reference sequence). The CDR3 bases are TGCAGTGCTAGAGACGGGACAGGACCCATATCGGGGGGCTACACCTTC. This sequence encodes CSARDGTGPISGGYTF.

This clonotype turned up a few times. The chain uses TRBV3-1 and TRBJ1-2, with TRBD1 as a possible D gene (6 bases). This CDR3 comprises 16 residues. Germline V gives CDR1 LGHDT, CDR2 YNNKEL (reference sequence). Trimming took 5 bases from V and 0 from J, leaving 16 bases between them. The chain's CDR3 is CASSARHRASNYGYTF. Here the CDR3 DNA reads TGTGCCAGCAGCGCCCGACACAGGGCCTCTAACTATGGCTACACCTTC.

V usage is TRBV6-1 and J usage is TRBJ2-1; no clear D. There are 10 residues in the CDR3. V lost 6 bases and J lost 5, with 2 bases in between. CDR1 is MNHNS, CDR2 SASEGT, per germline. CDR3 in amino acids: CASRDNEQFF. The CDR3, as DNA: TGTGCCAGCAGGGACAATGAGCAGTTCTTC.

The rearrangement uses TRBV14 and TRBJ2-1, with D perhaps assigned TRBD1 or TRBD2 (6 bases each). Germline values: CDR1 SGHDN, CDR2 FVKESK. There are 13 residues in the CDR3. V gave up 7 bases and J gave up 4 bases, with 11 bases separating them. CDR3 bases: TGTGCCAGCAAAGAGGGGGGTTACAATGAGCAGTTCTTC. Translating gives CASKEGGYNEQFF.

As to this clonotype: A read error may be the cause here, since a much bigger clone is one base away. This chain uses TRBV12-3 or TRBV12-4 with TRBJ2-3; 9 bases align to TRBD2. The CDR3 sequence is 15 residues long. The CDR3 coding sequence is TGTGCCATCAGTTCCGCCGGGACTAGCACAGATACGGAGTATTTT. Its translation is CAISSAGTSTDTEYF.

This clonotype was seen many times. The rearrangement links TRBV3-1 to TRBJ2-5; 8 nucleotides match TRBD1. Germline CDR1 LGHDT, CDR2 YNNKEL (reference sequence). This CDR3 has 15 residues. Trimming removed 7 bases from V and 5 bases from J; junction bases left unmatched: 12. This CDR3 reads CASTRKDRAPETQYF. Written as DNA, the CDR3 is TGTGCCAGCACCAGGAAGGACAGGGCGCCGGAGACCCAGTACTTC.

The chain recombines TRBV9 with TRBJ2-7; TRBD1 aligns across 8 bases. The J call may be incorrect, as the DNA end agrees better with TRBJ2-5. Per germline, CDR1 SGDLS and CDR2 YYNGEE. The CDR3 is 15 amino acids. In DNA form, the CDR3 reads TGTGCCAGCAGCGCACCCAGGGGGCCCCAAGAGACCCAGTACTTC. Amino acid sequence: CASSAPRGPQETQYF.